This T cell receptor beta chain was identified in a study of CD8+ T cells in alopecia areata. Findings of the study overall: Scalp specimens additionally yield sequences from normal skin's resident alphabeta T cells. Compared with mice, patients displayed less clear TCR sharing, possibly for HLA-related reasons.

The CDR3 consists of 15 residues. The V gene's germline CDR1 is SGHTA and CDR2 FQGNSA. Deletions cut 0 bases from V and 6 bases from J, with 15 bases between. A remark on this clone: Its specificity is unknown.

cDNA serving as the sequencing template came from extracted, reverse transcribed RNA. Sequencing was performed with immunoSEQ multiplex PCR; in TCRdb, only in-frame clones are kept and a portion is missing. Of 90,000 to 120,000 clones listed, approximately 59% were seen once; the top ten hold roughly 19%. The rearrangement links TRBV7-2 to TRBJ2-7, with D hard to call. This receptor was identified in a human donor in good health. The sequencing input was CD8+ T cells sorted from blood. CDR3 loop: CASSLAPWGLVEQYF. CDR3 coding DNA: TGTGCCAGCAGCTTAGCGCCCTGGGGTCTAGTCGAGCAGTACTTC.